The rows below give T cell receptor beta chains drawn from one sample of a study of CD8+ T cells in alopecia areata. Generated by immunoSEQ multiplex PCR, the TCRdb table keeps only in-frame clones and is missing some. The sample yields around 250,000 clones, roughly 69% seen once. Source: CD4+ T cells sorted from blood, taken at week 0. The source of these receptors is a human donor with alopecia areata. The CDR3 runs from the conserved cysteine through the conserved F or W. D genes are given only for firm matches. Clone size, where shown, is once, few, many, or a class for clones that have expanded.

>TRBD1|TRBV29-1|TRBJ1-2|-
TGCAGCGCGGACAGGGCTGGGAATAACTATGGCTACACCTTC
CSADRAGNNYGYTF
>-|TRBV29-1|TRBJ2-7|few
TGCAGCGTGGAGGAAGGGAATCGGGGCTACGAGCAGTACTTC
CSVEEGNRGYEQYF
>-|TRBV10-3|TRBJ2-5|-
TGTGCCATCAGTGAGACTCGAGGGGCGACGGAGACCCAGTACTTC
CAISETRGATETQYF
>TRBD1|TRBV15|TRBJ1-5|-
TGTGCCACCAGCGGGAGCGGGGACAGGGTTCAGCCCCAGCATTTT
CATSGSGDRVQPQHF
>-|TRBV5-1|TRBJ2-5|once
TGCGCCAGCAGCCTCGGACGGGCCGGGGCAGAGACCCAGTACTTC
CASSLGRAGAETQYF
>TRBD1|TRBV6-1|TRBJ2-5|-
TGTGCCAGCAGTGAAAAGGCAGGGGGCGGTGAGACCCAGTACTTC
CASSEKAGGGETQYF
>-|TRBV6-5|TRBJ1-6|once
TGTGCCAGCAGTTTCGACAAGAACTATTCACCCCTCCACTTT
CASSFDKNYSPLHF
>-|TRBV30|TRBJ2-7|-
TGTGCCTGGGGGGCCCCGAGCTCCTACGAGCAGTACTTC
CAWGAPSSYEQYF
>TRBD1|TRBV5-6|TRBJ2-1|-
TGTGCCAGCAGCTTGGCCTCGTGGGACAGAGAGCTACAGGAATATGAGCAGTTCTTC
CASSLASWDRELQEYEQFF
>-|TRBV15|TRBJ2-7|few
TGTGCCACCAGCAGAGATCCAGGGGCCTACGAGCAGTACTTC
CATSRDPGAYEQYF
>-|TRBV30|TRBJ2-7|few
TGTGCCTGGAGCGGGAGTTACTACGAGCAGTACTTC
CAWSGSYYEQYF
>-|TRBV30|TRBJ1-1|-
TGTGCCTGGAGCACCGGGACGGGAAACACTGAAGCTTTCTTT
CAWSTGTGNTEAFF
>-|TRBV29-1|TRBJ1-6|-
TGCAGCGTTGAAGAAACGGGTGGGTCACCCCTCCACTTT
CSVEETGGSPLHF
>-|TRBV29-1|TRBJ2-2|few
TGCAGCGTCCTGGACCCTCGGGCCGGGGAGCTGTTTTTT
CSVLDPRAGELFF
>-|TRBV7-2|TRBJ1-1|many
TGTGCCAGCAGCATACTTATTGAAGCTTTCTTT
CASSILIEAFF
>TRBD1|TRBV30|TRBJ2-5|-
TGTGCCTTCTCACAGGGGCCGGAGACCCAGTACTTC
CAFSQGPETQYF
>-|TRBV7-8|TRBJ2-6|few
TGTGCCAGCAGCTTAGCTACGGGATCTTGGGCCAACGTCCTGACTTTC
CASSLATGSWANVLTF
>-|TRBV5-6|TRBJ1-6|-
TGTGCCAGCAGCTCGGTGGGGGTTCTGGGAGCCCTCCACTTT
CASSSVGVLGALHF
>TRBD2|TRBV5-1|TRBJ2-1|once
TGCGCCAGCAGCTTTGGGACTAGCGGGGATTACAATGAGCAGTTCTTC
CASSFGTSGDYNEQFF
>TRBD1|TRBV9|TRBJ1-2|-
TGTGCCAGCAGCTACCAAACAGGGGGCTATGGCTACACCTTC
CASSYQTGGYGYTF
>-|TRBV6-5|TRBJ2-7|few
TGTGCCAGCAGTTACTCCGCAGGGGCGTTCTCCTACGAGCAGTACTTC
CASSYSAGAFSYEQYF
>TRBD1|TRBV18|TRBJ2-7|-
TGTGCCAGCTCACCAAGCCGGGACAGGGTGGTCGAGCAGTACTTC
CASSPSRDRVVEQYF
>-|TRBV29-1|TRBJ2-5|-
TGCAGCGCCAGCAAAGGCCAAGAGACCCAGTACTTC
CSASKGQETQYF
>-|TRBV4-3|TRBJ1-4|-
TGCGCCAGCAGCCAAGATGCAGGGCCTAATGAAAAACTGTTTTTT
CASSQDAGPNEKLFF
>TRBD2|TRBV2|TRBJ2-5|-
TGTGCCAGCCGGGAGGTTCAGGAGACCCAGTACTTC
CASREVQETQYF
>-|TRBV23-1|TRBJ1-6|-
TGCGCCAGCACAATAGGGACTGCTTATAATTCACCCCTCCACTTT
CASTIGTAYNSPLHF
>-|TRBV29-1|TRBJ2-4|-
TGCAGCGTTGAAGACGGTGTAGCCAAAAACATTCAGTACTTC
CSVEDGVAKNIQYF
>-|TRBV27|TRBJ1-5|-
TGTGCCAGCCAGCTAGCAGGGTCCTCCAATCAGCCCCAGCATTTT
CASQLAGSSNQPQHF
>-|TRBV5-8|TRBJ1-1|-
TGTGCCAGCAGCTTGGTGTGGGTCACTGAAGCTTTCTTT
CASSLVWVTEAFF
>-|TRBV7-9|TRBJ1-1|once
TGTGCCAGCAGCCTGGGACATATAATGAACACTGAAGCTTTCTTT
CASSLGHIMNTEAFF
>TRBD1|TRBV30|TRBJ1-4|-
TGTGCCTGGAGCCGGGACAGGGGAAATGAAAAACTGTTTTTT
CAWSRDRGNEKLFF
>TRBD1|TRBV7-9|TRBJ2-1|once
TGTGCCAGCAGCTTAGGGACAGGGGGACCCTACAATGAGCAGTTCTTC
CASSLGTGGPYNEQFF